One sample yielded the 21 T cell receptor beta chains listed below, sequenced in a study of CD8 T cells in ankylosing spondylitis. TCRdb redid the calling of the 5' RACE reads with MiXCR, one entry per CDR3 protein. The sample holds under 450,000 distinct CDR3 sequences, 20% seen once. Specimen: blood, either unsorted or a sorted T cell fraction (not recorded which). All receptors come from a male donor with ankylosing spondylitis or in good health (not recorded which).

The chain links TRBV7-8 to TRBJ2-7; D not resolved. The V end was cut by 5 bases, the J end by 0 bases, with 14 bases between. From germline, CDR1 is SGHVS and CDR2 FQNEAQ. This CDR3 has 15 amino acids. The CDR3 region has the DNA TGTGCCAGCAGCCGCTCTGAGATGGGCTCCTACGAGCAGTACTTC. It yields the protein CASSRSEMGSYEQYF.

The chain joins TRBV7-2 to TRBJ2-5; 12 bases align to TRBD2. Germline loops: CDR1 SGHTA, CDR2 FQGNSA. V lost 5 bases, J lost 5 bases, and 6 bases stayed unmatched. CDR3 size: 15 residues. The CDR3 nucleotides read TGTGCCAGCAGCCCTAGACTAGCGGGGGCGGAGACCCAGTACTTC. Translation: CASSPRLAGAETQYF.

The chain recombines TRBV3-1 with TRBJ2-2, with D hard to call. The V end was cut by 5 bases, the J end by 11 bases, with 15 bases between. CDR1 and CDR2 (germline): LGHDT, YNNKEL (reference sequence). This CDR3 is built from 13 residues. The CDR3 loop reads CASSDARPSELFF. The CDR3 region has the DNA TGTGCCAGCAGCGACGCCCGCCCTAGTGAGCTGTTTTTT.

This clonotype was seen only a few times. The chain joins TRBV5-6 to TRBJ2-7; 15 bases fit TRBD2. Germline V gene data show CDR1 as SGHDT and CDR2 as YYEEEE. The V and J ends lost 1 base and 3 bases, in that order; junction bases with no gene match: 8. CDR3 length: 18 residues. CDR3 nucleotide sequence: TGTGCCAGCAGCTTGACCCCGGGACTAGCGGGGGGCCACTACGAGCAGTACTTC. Translated, it gives CASSLTPGLAGGHYEQYF.

The chain has TRBV6-5 and TRBJ2-7; the D is unclear. The CDR3 is 12 residues long. Per the germline V gene, CDR1 is MNHEY and CDR2 is SVGAGI. The V gene lost 6 bases and the J gene lost 3 bases, with 9 bases spanning the gap. The CDR3 nucleotides are TGTGCCAGCAGCCCGGACCTCTACGAGCAGTACTTC. It encodes CASSPDLYEQYF.

J is TRBJ1-5 and V is TRBV27; possible D gene TRBD1, 6 bases. In germline, CDR1 is MNHEY, CDR2 SMNVEV (reference sequence). Between the trimmed V and J ends, which lost 6 bases and 6 bases, there was a span of 15 bases. The CDR3 extends over 14 amino acids. CDR3 DNA: TGTGCCAGCAGAGACTTACAGGGTTTTCAGCCCCAGCATTTT. This translates into CASRDLQGFQPQHF.

This chain uses TRBV27 with TRBJ1-1; no firm D call. In germline, CDR1 is MNHEY, CDR2 SMNVEV (reference sequence). CDR3 length: 13 residues. The V gene lost 4 bases and the J gene lost 8 bases, with 14 bases spanning the gap. The CDR3 DNA sequence: TGTGCCAGCAGTTCGTCCGTGTTTGCAGAAGCTTTCTTT. Translation: CASSSSVFAEAFF.

The chain employs TRBV21-1 and TRBJ2-7; whether TRBD1, the table's D call, matches the DNA was not checked. TRBV21-1 is a recognized pseudogene. This CDR3 spans 18 amino acids. The CDR3 sequence is CASSKARSRDPPDYEQYF. The DNA for the CDR3 is TGTGCCAGCAGCAAAGCCAGGAGCAGGGACCCACCAGACTACGAGCAGTACTTC.

V usage is TRBV24-1 and J usage is TRBJ2-2; 11 bases agree with TRBD1. Trimming removed 7 bases from V and 4 bases from J; junction bases left unmatched: 1. The length of the CDR3 is 14 residues. CDR1 KGHDR and CDR2 SFDVKD come from the germline V gene. The CDR3 coding sequence is TGTGCCACCAGAGGGACAGGGGGCACCGGGGAGCTGTTTTTT. Translated: CATRGTGGTGELFF.

The chain links TRBV5-1 to TRBJ2-5; tentatively, D is TRBD1 (7 bases). Germline CDR1 reads SGHRS; CDR2 reads YFSETQ. The V gene lost 4 bases and the J gene lost 3 bases, with 16 bases spanning the gap. This CDR3 has 15 residues. DNA of the CDR3: TGCGCCAGCAGCCGAACAGACAGGGAGGAAGAGACCCAGTACTTC. It encodes CASSRTDREEETQYF.

Only a few counts were recorded for this clonotype. The chain carries TRBV12-3 or TRBV12-4 and TRBJ2-3; 7 bases line up with TRBD1. The CDR3 is 15 amino acids. J gave up 6 bases and V 4 bases, and 10 bases lay outside the gene matches. CDR3 nucleotide sequence: TGTGCCAGCAGTTCCCCCGAGGGGGCGGTCGATACGCAGTATTTT. It specifies CASSSPEGAVDTQYF.

In this sample, this clonotype turned up once. The chain joins TRBV7-9 to TRBJ2-1, with a weak D call TRBD1 (6 bases). With 2 bases removed from V and 1 base from J, the gap between germline ends came to 9 bases. The CDR3 runs to 15 residues. Germline V lookup: CDR1 SEHNR, CDR2 FQNEAQ (reference sequence). The CDR3 is CASSLLTGSYNEQFF. As DNA, the CDR3 is TGTGCCAGCAGCTTACTGACAGGATCCTACAATGAGCAGTTCTTC.

This chain links TRBV7-9 with TRBJ2-7; D is perhaps TRBD1 (5 bases). The CDR3 is made up of 13 amino acids. Germline lookup yields CDR1 SEHNR and CDR2 FQNEAQ (reference sequence). V gave up 0 bases and J gave up 6 bases, with 9 bases separating them. The CDR3 DNA sequence: TGTGCCAGCAGCTTAGCGTCAGGGCTCGAGCAGTACTTC. Translating gives CASSLASGLEQYF.

In this sample, this clonotype turned up a few times. J is TRBJ1-2 and V is TRBV27; the D is unclear. V was cut by 4 bases and J by 4 bases, with 10 bases left in between. Germline values: CDR1 MNHEY, CDR2 SMNVEV (reference sequence). The CDR3 length is 13 residues. CDR3 DNA: TGTGCCAGCAGTTCATCGTTAGGCTATGGCTACACCTTC. Its translation: CASSSSLGYGYTF.

The genes are TRBV29-1 and TRBJ1-2, with 7 bases lining up with TRBD1. V was pared by 1 base and J by 2 bases, with 7 bases of the junction left unmatched. This CDR3 spans 15 amino acids. The germline V gene has CDR1 SQVTM and CDR2 ANQGSEA. In nucleotides, the CDR3 is TGCAGCGTTGAAGCAGACAGGGTGGCCAACTATGGCTACACCTTC. Its translation: CSVEADRVANYGYTF. Looking up the rest from reference TRBV29-1 and TRBJ1-2 gives the full variable domain: SAVISQKPSRDICQRGTSLTIQCQVDSQVTMMFWYRQQPGQSLTLIATANQGSEATYESGFVIDKFPISRPNLTFSTLTVSNMSPEDSSIYLCSVEADRVANYGYTFGSGTRLTVV.

J is TRBJ2-7 and V is TRBV2; a weak D match, TRBD2 (7 bases). CDR1 and CDR2 from the germline V gene are SNHLY and FYNNEI. The CDR3 runs to 18 residues. V lost 7 bases and J lost 0, with 25 bases in between. Here the CDR3 reads CASKPTQSRGLTSYEQYF. In DNA, the CDR3 is TGTGCCAGCAAACCCACCCAATCGCGGGGGCTTACCTCCTACGAGCAGTACTTC.

This clonotype showed up just a few times. V gene TRBV4-2 combines with J gene TRBJ2-5; D gene ambiguous. This CDR3 is built from 14 residues. Germline CDR1 and CDR2: LGHNA and YNFKEQ. Trimming removed 0 bases at V and 5 bases at J, with 10 bases between. CDR3 DNA: TGTGCCAGCAGCCAAGATTCCCTGGAGGAGACCCAGTACTTC. Protein sequence: CASSQDSLEETQYF.

A few counts support this clonotype. In DNA form, the CDR3 reads TGTGCCAGCAGCCAGGGGACAGCTCCCCAAGAGACCCAGTACTTC. Residues: CASSQGTAPQETQYF. The J gene is TRBJ2-5, the V gene TRBV6-1; 7 nucleotides agree with TRBD1. Germline assignment: CDR1 MNHNS and CDR2 SASEGT. J gave up 1 base and V 6 bases, and 8 bases lay outside the gene matches. The CDR3 consists of 15 residues.

This clonotype was found a few times. The chain uses TRBV27 and TRBJ1-2, with TRBD1 matching 8 bases. Germline CDR1 MNHEY, CDR2 SMNVEV (reference sequence). V was clipped by 7 bases and J by 7 bases; unmatched bases: 5. The CDR3 is 12 amino acids. CDR3 loop: CASIQGAGGYTF. The CDR3 DNA is TGTGCCAGCATCCAGGGGGCGGGTGGCTACACCTTC.

The chain combines TRBV3-1 with TRBJ2-2; D is possibly TRBD2 (6 bases). Germline CDR1 LGHDT, CDR2 YNNKEL (reference sequence). Trimming cost V 0 bases and J 1 base, with 15 bases left between them. The CDR3 runs 18 residues. CDR3 bases: TGTGCCAGCAGCCAAGATGTCACTAGCCGAGAGAACACCGGGGAGCTGTTTTTT. Translated, it gives CASSQDVTSRENTGELFF.

There are a few counts of this clonotype. The rearrangement joins TRBV3-1 to TRBJ1-6; D possibly corresponds to TRBD1 (5 bases). The CDR3 spans 17 residues. The germline CDR1 and CDR2 sequences are LGHDT and YNNKEL (reference sequence). Trimming took 1 base from V and 3 from J, leaving 13 bases between them. DNA of the CDR3: TGTGCCAGCAGCCAAGCGGGGGTGTTGGACTATAATTCACCCCTCCACTTT. The encoded protein is CASSQAGVLDYNSPLHF.